The 26 T cell receptor beta chains below all came from one sample that was sequenced in a study of cytomegalovirus exposure and HLA in healthy donors. Clones were sequenced by immunoSEQ multiplex PCR, and TCRdb holds only the in-frame ones, with some missing. The profile covers 45,000 to 65,000 clones, with around 90% appearing a single time and less than 4% taken by the ten largest. Sequencing used PBMCs. These receptors all stem from a man aged 18-30 years in good health and CMV-seronegative.

The J gene is TRBJ1-5, the V gene TRBV28, with D uncertain. Trimming cost V 5 bases and J 7 bases, with 6 bases left between them. CDR3 length: 11 residues. The germline V gene has CDR1 MDHEN and CDR2 SYDVKM. The CDR3, as DNA: TGTGCCAGCAGTCCGGGACAGCCCCAGCATTTT. Translating it yields CASSPGQPQHF.

The chain's CDR3 is CASTSIPKRTYNEQFF. CDR3 in DNA: TGTGCCAGCACCTCAATCCCCAAGCGGACCTACAATGAGCAGTTCTTC. The chain has TRBV28 and TRBJ2-1, with D tentatively TRBD2 (5 bases). Germline CDR1 is MDHEN and CDR2 is SYDVKM. V lost 7 bases and J lost 2, with 18 bases in between. The CDR3 runs 16 residues.

This clone was found once. This chain uses TRBV11-2 with TRBJ2-4; TRBD2 matches at 8 bases. Germline CDR1 is SGHAT and CDR2 is FQNNGV. The length of the CDR3 is 19 residues. Unmatched junction bases numbered 11, after V lost 0 bases and J lost 1 base. The CDR3 DNA sequence: TGTGCCAGCAGCTTAGACTTCACCGGGGGGGAGGCCGCCAAAAACATTCAGTACTTC. Translated, it gives CASSLDFTGGEAAKNIQYF.

This sequence joins TRBV6-5 and TRBJ2-5, with D unresolved. Germline loops: CDR1 MNHEY, CDR2 SVGAGI. This CDR3 has 12 residues. The V end lost 2 bases, the J end lost 3 bases, and 4 bases lay between the germline ends. CDR3 in DNA: TGTGCCAGCAGTTACCCGGAAGAGACCCAGTACTTC. It codes for CASSYPEETQYF.

CDR3 sequence: CASRDPRGGMNTEAFF. In DNA form, the CDR3 reads TGTGCCAGCAGGGACCCTAGGGGGGGCATGAACACTGAAGCTTTCTTT. V and J are TRBV2 and TRBJ1-1, with D maybe TRBD1 (6 bases). Trimming removed 6 bases from V and 0 bases from J, with 17 bases in between. The CDR3 has 16 amino acids. The germline CDR1 and CDR2 sequences are SNHLY and FYNNEI.

The V gene is TRBV5-1, the J gene TRBJ1-1, with TRBD1 identical over 7 bases. There are 12 residues in the CDR3. V lost 2 bases, J lost 8 bases, and 3 bases stayed unmatched. Germline CDR1 is SGHRS and CDR2 is YFSETQ. The CDR3 DNA is TGCGCCAGCAGCTTAGACAGGGACGAAGCTTTCTTT. Translated, it gives CASSLDRDEAFF.

The rearrangement uses TRBV7-9 and TRBJ2-7; 7 bases map to TRBD2. This CDR3 contains 13 residues. Germline values: CDR1 SEHNR, CDR2 FQNEAQ (reference sequence). The junction had 4 bases not matched to a gene; V was cut back by 2 bases and J by 6 bases. DNA for the CDR3: TGTGCCAGCAGCTTAAGCTCTAGCGGCGAGCAGTACTTC. It codes for CASSLSSSGEQYF.

The chain carries TRBV29-1 and TRBJ1-1; 9 nucleotides agree with TRBD1. CDR3 length equals 13 residues. With 6 bases clipped from V and 3 bases from J, the junction kept 5 bases outside the gene matches. CDR1 and CDR2 from the germline V gene are SQVTM and ANQGSEA. The CDR3 DNA reads TGCAGCGTGGGACAGGGCGCTGACACTGAAGCTTTCTTT. It yields the protein CSVGQGADTEAFF.

V gene TRBV7-2 combines with J gene TRBJ2-3; D perhaps matches TRBD2 (5 bases). This CDR3 is 14 amino acids long. From germline, CDR1 is SGHTA and CDR2 FQGNSA. V shed 5 bases and J shed 14 bases, with 23 bases lying between them. This CDR3 is CASSQTRVERSGYF. In DNA form, the CDR3 reads TGTGCCAGCAGCCAAACGAGGGTCGAAAGATCGGGGTATTTT. The variable domain in full, with the rest retrieved from reference TRBV7-2 and TRBJ2-3, is GAGVSQSPSNKVTEKGKDVELRCDPISGHTALYWYRQSLGQGLEFLIYFQGNSAPDKSGLPSDRFSAERTGGSVSTLTIQRTQQEDSAVYLCASSQTRVERSGYFGPGTRLTVL.

V is TRBV27 and J is TRBJ1-1, with 8 nucleotides matching TRBD1. The CDR3 length is 16 residues. The germline V gene encodes CDR1 MNHEY and CDR2 SMNVEV (reference sequence). Trimming took 4 bases from V and 2 from J; bases not matched to a gene: 9. The CDR3 DNA is TGTGCCAGCAGTTGGACAGGGAGATCTGGTAACACTGAAGCTTTCTTT. Residues: CASSWTGRSGNTEAFF.

The gene calls are TRBV11-2 and TRBJ2-4; TRBD2 matches 9 bases. CDR1 is SGHAT, CDR2 FQNNGV, per germline. V was pared by 5 bases and J by 4 bases, with 12 bases of the junction left unmatched. This CDR3 contains 17 residues. The CDR3 sequence is CASSNSGSGSIKNIQYF. In DNA form, the CDR3 reads TGTGCCAGCAGCAATAGCGGGAGTGGGTCTATTAAAAACATTCAGTACTTC.

The chain links TRBV19 to TRBJ2-3, with 8 bases lining up with TRBD2. CDR3 length equals 15 residues. With V trimmed by 9 bases and J by 0 bases, 8 bases remained unmatched. Germline CDR1 reads LNHDA; CDR2 reads SQIVND (reference sequence). CDR3 bases: TGTGCCAGCTCAACCGGACTAGCTAGCACAGATACGCAGTATTTT. This codes for CASSTGLASTDTQYF. The full variable domain, rest sourced from reference TRBV19 and TRBJ2-3, is DGGITQSPKYLFRKEGQNVTLSCEQNLNHDAMYWYRQDPGQGLRLIYYSQIVNDFQKGDIAEGYSVSREKKESFPLTVTSAQKNPTAFYLCASSTGLASTDTQYFGPGTRLTVL.

This clone occurred once. The chain links TRBV6-5 to TRBJ1-5; D ambiguous. Germline CDR1 is MNHEY and CDR2 is SVGAGI. The CDR3 spans 12 residues. The V end lost 5 bases, the J end lost 12 bases, and 14 bases lay between the germline ends. CDR3: CASSPREFGQHF. The CDR3, as DNA: TGTGCCAGCAGTCCCCGGGAGTTCGGCCAGCATTTT.

This chain uses TRBV5-6 with TRBJ2-7, with 8 bases fitting TRBD1. This CDR3 comprises 15 residues. Germline V gene lookup returns CDR1 SGHDT and CDR2 YYEEEE. V gave up 0 bases and J gave up 3 bases; unmatched junction bases: 5. Here the CDR3 DNA reads TGTGCCAGCAGCTTGGGACCGGGACAGGTCTACGAGCAGTACTTC. Encoded protein: CASSLGPGQVYEQYF.

The chain recombines TRBV4-2 with TRBJ1-4, with a weak D call TRBD1 (5 bases). CDR3 length: 18 amino acids. The V end lost 7 bases, the J end lost 3 bases, and 24 bases lay between the germline ends. Germline V gene sequence: CDR1 LGHNA, CDR2 YNFKEQ. The CDR3 is CASTLRMGQVRPNEKLFF. CDR3 bases: TGTGCCAGCACCCTACGTATGGGGCAGGTCCGACCTAATGAAAAACTGTTTTTT.

The rearrangement uses TRBV9 and TRBJ1-1; TRBD1 might be the D (6 bases). The CDR3 is 14 residues long. Germline CDR1 and CDR2: SGDLS and YYNGEE. V lost 0 bases and J 4 bases, leaving 10 bases between the germline ends. Written as DNA, the CDR3 is TGTGCCAGCAGCGTAGCAGGGGAGGGCACTGAAGCTTTCTTT. Protein product: CASSVAGEGTEAFF. The whole variable domain, remainder taken from reference TRBV9 and TRBJ1-1, is DSGVTQTPKHLITATGQRVTLRCSPRSGDLSVYWYQQSLDQGLQFLIQYYNGEERAKGNILERFSAQQFPDLHSELNLSSLELGDSALYFCASSVAGEGTEAFFGQGTRLTVV.

The genes are TRBV28 and TRBJ1-5; no clear D gene. The CDR3 loop spans 13 amino acids. V lost 3 bases to trimming and J lost 4 bases, with 7 bases between them. Germline V gives CDR1 MDHEN, CDR2 SYDVKM. This CDR3 is CASSLWSNQPQHF. CDR3 DNA sequence: TGTGCCAGCAGTTTGTGGAGTAATCAGCCCCAGCATTTT.

The chain joins TRBV28 to TRBJ1-5; no reliable D call. Trimming stripped 5 bases from V and 5 bases from J, with 13 bases between. Germline V CDR1 and CDR2: MDHEN, SYDVKM. This CDR3 spans 14 amino acids. CDR3 DNA: TGTGCCAGCAGTCCTCCTAGAAGACATCAGCCCCAGCATTTT. It encodes CASSPPRRHQPQHF.

This chain joins TRBV5-6 and TRBJ1-1, with 7 bases that match TRBD1. Germline V CDR1 and CDR2: SGHDT, YYEEEE. With 4 bases clipped from V and 4 bases from J, the junction kept 16 bases outside the gene matches. The CDR3 runs 17 residues. CDR3 in amino acids: CASSAIGTAFTGTEAFF. The CDR3 region has the DNA TGTGCCAGCAGCGCAATCGGGACAGCTTTCACAGGCACTGAAGCTTTCTTT.

V and J are TRBV11-2 and TRBJ1-4; D is perhaps TRBD1 (5 bases). The CDR3 is 16 amino acids. Germline V lookup: CDR1 SGHAT, CDR2 FQNNGV. The V end was cut by 1 base, the J end by 7 bases, with 16 bases between. The CDR3 nucleotides are TGTGCCAGCAGCTTAGGACCAGGGCAAGGCTTTGAAAAACTGTTTTTT. It specifies CASSLGPGQGFEKLFF.

This clone was recorded once. This chain links TRBV7-2 with TRBJ1-5; D not certain. CDR1 and CDR2 (germline): SGHTA, FQGNSA. Trimming took 3 bases from V and 6 from J, leaving 15 bases between them. The CDR3 consists of 15 residues. CDR3 in DNA: TGTGCCAGCAGCTTTGGCGCGGGGAACAGTCAGCCCCAGCATTTT. This encodes CASSFGAGNSQPQHF.

The chain recombines TRBV9 with TRBJ1-1; TRBD1 might be the D (5 bases). There are 14 residues in the CDR3. Looked up from germline, CDR1 is SGDLS and CDR2 is YYNGEE. The germline V and J ends were trimmed by 4 bases and 5 bases, with 15 bases remaining between them. DNA of the CDR3: TGTGCCAGCAGCAATCAGGGAATTCGAACTGAAGCTTTCTTT. It yields the protein CASSNQGIRTEAFF.

Regarding this clone: The identical CDR3 is also encoded by other nucleotide sequences in the sample. V and J are TRBV28 and TRBJ2-3; 12 bases line up with TRBD2. This CDR3 region has 15 residues. The J segment lost 3 bases and the V segment lost 5 bases, leaving 3 bases of the junction unmatched. Germline CDR1 is MDHEN and CDR2 is SYDVKM. The CDR3 reads CASSRLAGATDTQYF. The CDR3 bases are TGTGCCAGCAGTCGACTAGCGGGAGCAACAGATACGCAGTATTTT.

The chain employs TRBV13 and TRBJ2-7; D is possibly TRBD2 (6 bases). V lost 4 bases to trimming and J lost 7 bases, with 20 bases between them. CDR1 PRHDT and CDR2 FYEKMQ come from the germline V gene (reference sequence). CDR3 length: 15 residues. DNA of the CDR3: TGTGCCAGCAGCTCTTCCGGGGAGGCCCTGGGGGAGCAGTACTTC. This gives the protein CASSSSGEALGEQYF.

This chain joins TRBV4-1 and TRBJ1-5, with a tentative D call TRBD1 (6 bases). Germline V gene data show CDR1 as MGHRA and CDR2 as YSYEKL. CDR3 length: 18 amino acids. Trimming cost V 4 bases and J 0 bases, with 19 bases left between them. The CDR3 loop is CASSPRTAQTYSNQPQHF. CDR3 coding DNA: TGCGCCAGCAGCCCACGGACAGCACAAACTTATAGCAATCAGCCCCAGCATTTT.

The rearrangement uses TRBV5-1 and TRBJ1-2; D possibly corresponds to TRBD1 (5 bases). Germline loops: CDR1 SGHRS, CDR2 YFSETQ. CDR3 length: 13 residues. V gave up 2 bases and J gave up 6 bases, with 11 bases separating them. CDR3 coding DNA: TGCGCCAGCAGCTTCGGCAGGGCTGATGGCTACACCTTC. Translating gives CASSFGRADGYTF.